Shown below are 12 T cell receptor beta chains from a single sample sequenced in a study of T cell responses to AZD1222 COVID-19 vaccine. Data came from immunoSEQ multiplex PCR; TCRdb stores just in-frame clones and leaves some out. The table lists around 260,000 clones, 85% to 95% of them singletons. This specimen was peripheral blood, taken on day 0 of AZD1222 vaccination. Receptor source: an adult in good health.

J is TRBJ2-5 and V is TRBV5-1; D is undetermined. CDR1 SGHRS and CDR2 YFSETQ come from the germline V gene. The CDR3 runs to 13 residues. Trimming pared 4 bases from V and 5 bases from J, leaving 12 bases between. The CDR3 DNA reads TGCGCCAGCAGCCCCTGGACCGGGGAGACCCAGTACTTC. This codes for CASSPWTGETQYF.

This chain connects TRBV19 to TRBJ1-2, with D perhaps TRBD1 (5 bases). Germline values: CDR1 LNHDA, CDR2 SQIVND (reference sequence). The CDR3 totals 12 residues. Trimming stripped 5 bases from V and 6 bases from J, with 10 bases between. The CDR3 spells CASSSRRDGYTF. CDR3 bases: TGTGCCAGTAGTTCCCGCAGGGATGGCTACACCTTC.

The chain links TRBV9 to TRBJ2-6; D possibly matches TRBD1 or TRBD2 (5 bases each). Trimming left V 5 bases short and J 0 bases short, with 9 bases between. Germline loops: CDR1 SGDLS, CDR2 YYNGEE. CDR3 size: 15 residues. The DNA of the CDR3 is TGTGCCAGCAGGGGACGGCTCTCTGGGGCCAACGTCCTGACTTTC. Its translation is CASRGRLSGANVLTF. Complete variable domain (other parts from reference TRBV9 and TRBJ2-6): DSGVTQTPKHLITATGQRVTLRCSPRSGDLSVYWYQQSLDQGLQFLIQYYNGEERAKGNILERFSAQQFPDLHSELNLSSLELGDSALYFCASRGRLSGANVLTFGAGSRLTVL.

The chain couples TRBV19 to TRBJ1-2, with D perhaps TRBD1 (5 bases). The CDR3 covers 13 residues. Germline V gene lookup returns CDR1 LNHDA and CDR2 SQIVND (reference sequence). Deletions cut 7 bases from V and 1 base from J, with 10 bases between. The CDR3 spells CASTPDNNYGYTF. The CDR3 nucleotides are TGTGCCAGTACTCCGGACAATAACTATGGCTACACCTTC. Full variable domain (rest looked up from reference TRBV19 and TRBJ1-2): DGGITQSPKYLFRKEGQNVTLSCEQNLNHDAMYWYRQDPGQGLRLIYYSQIVNDFQKGDIAEGYSVSREKKESFPLTVTSAQKNPTAFYLCASTPDNNYGYTFGSGTRLTVV.

The chain couples TRBV6-5 to TRBJ1-4, with unresolved D. Trimming stripped 7 bases from V and 4 bases from J, with 13 bases between. Germline V gene lookup returns CDR1 MNHEY and CDR2 SVGAGI. The CDR3 is 14 residues long. The CDR3 is CASKLQNLNEKLFF. The CDR3 DNA reads as TGTGCCAGCAAGCTACAGAACCTTAATGAAAAACTGTTTTTT.

The rearrangement links TRBV6-2 or TRBV6-3 to TRBJ1-5; D is uncertain. This CDR3 has 14 amino acids. Germline V gene sequence: CDR1 MNHEY, CDR2 SVGEGT. Trimming removed 0 bases from V and 3 bases from J, with 6 bases in between. The CDR3 loop reads CASSYSRYNQPQHF. In nucleotides, the CDR3 is TGTGCCAGCAGTTACTCCCGCTACAATCAGCCCCAGCATTTT.

The chain is built from TRBV7-9 and TRBJ2-1; 9 nucleotides agree with TRBD2. This CDR3 has 19 amino acids. J gave up 0 bases and V 1 base, and 10 bases lay outside the gene matches. Per germline, CDR1 SEHNR and CDR2 FQNEAQ (reference sequence). The CDR3 bases are TGTGCCAGCAGCTTAGGGGTAGCGGGAGCTGGGAGCTCCTACAATGAGCAGTTCTTC. Translated, it gives CASSLGVAGAGSSYNEQFF.

The chain carries TRBV5-1 and TRBJ2-1; 7 bases align to TRBD2. Per the germline V gene, CDR1 is SGHRS and CDR2 is YFSETQ. The ends lost 3 bases at V and 4 bases at J; junction bases unmatched: 10. There are 16 residues in the CDR3. As DNA, the CDR3 is TGCGCCAGCAGCTCCCTCATAAGCGGGATTTACAATGAGCAGTTCTTC. Residues: CASSSLISGIYNEQFF. Using reference TRBV5-1 and TRBJ2-1 for the parts outside the CDR3, the full variable domain is KAGVTQTPRYLIKTRGQQVTLSCSPISGHRSVSWYQQTPGQGLQFLFEYFSETQRNKGNFPGRFSGRQFSNSRSEMNVSTLELGDSALYLCASSSLISGIYNEQFFGPGTRLTVL.

The genes are TRBV15 and TRBJ2-1; 11 bases agree with TRBD2. The V gene end was trimmed by 3 bases and the J gene end by 1 base; junction bases not matched to a gene: 5. CDR3 length equals 17 residues. CDR1 and CDR2 (germline): LNHNV, YYDKDF (reference sequence). The chain's CDR3 is CATSRQVAGGSYNEQFF. CDR3 DNA: TGTGCCACCAGCAGGCAGGTAGCGGGAGGGTCCTACAATGAGCAGTTCTTC.

The chain carries TRBV4-3 and TRBJ2-7, with TRBD2 matching 7 bases. The ends lost 0 bases at V and 4 bases at J; junction bases unmatched: 6. The CDR3 runs 15 residues. Germline V gene lookup returns CDR1 LGHNA and CDR2 YSLEER. The DNA of the CDR3 is TGCGCCAGCAGCCAAGATCTAACTAGCGAATACGAGCAGTACTTC. The encoded protein is CASSQDLTSEYEQYF.

The chain links TRBV5-6 to TRBJ1-4; maybe TRBD1 (5 bases). With 4 bases removed from V and 8 bases from J, the gap between germline ends came to 12 bases. The CDR3 has 13 amino acids. Germline loops: CDR1 SGHDT, CDR2 YYEEEE. The CDR3 sequence is CASSTRGGEKLFF. DNA for the CDR3: TGTGCCAGCAGCACGAGGGGTGGGGAAAAACTGTTTTTT.

The rearrangement uses TRBV11-2 and TRBJ2-3; possible D gene TRBD1, 5 bases. CDR1 SGHAT and CDR2 FQNNGV come from the germline V gene. V was trimmed by 3 bases and J by 11 bases, leaving 15 bases between them. The CDR3 has 13 amino acids. CDR3: CASSFGSRGKQYF. Written as DNA, the CDR3 is TGTGCCAGCAGCTTTGGCAGTAGGGGAAAGCAGTATTTT.